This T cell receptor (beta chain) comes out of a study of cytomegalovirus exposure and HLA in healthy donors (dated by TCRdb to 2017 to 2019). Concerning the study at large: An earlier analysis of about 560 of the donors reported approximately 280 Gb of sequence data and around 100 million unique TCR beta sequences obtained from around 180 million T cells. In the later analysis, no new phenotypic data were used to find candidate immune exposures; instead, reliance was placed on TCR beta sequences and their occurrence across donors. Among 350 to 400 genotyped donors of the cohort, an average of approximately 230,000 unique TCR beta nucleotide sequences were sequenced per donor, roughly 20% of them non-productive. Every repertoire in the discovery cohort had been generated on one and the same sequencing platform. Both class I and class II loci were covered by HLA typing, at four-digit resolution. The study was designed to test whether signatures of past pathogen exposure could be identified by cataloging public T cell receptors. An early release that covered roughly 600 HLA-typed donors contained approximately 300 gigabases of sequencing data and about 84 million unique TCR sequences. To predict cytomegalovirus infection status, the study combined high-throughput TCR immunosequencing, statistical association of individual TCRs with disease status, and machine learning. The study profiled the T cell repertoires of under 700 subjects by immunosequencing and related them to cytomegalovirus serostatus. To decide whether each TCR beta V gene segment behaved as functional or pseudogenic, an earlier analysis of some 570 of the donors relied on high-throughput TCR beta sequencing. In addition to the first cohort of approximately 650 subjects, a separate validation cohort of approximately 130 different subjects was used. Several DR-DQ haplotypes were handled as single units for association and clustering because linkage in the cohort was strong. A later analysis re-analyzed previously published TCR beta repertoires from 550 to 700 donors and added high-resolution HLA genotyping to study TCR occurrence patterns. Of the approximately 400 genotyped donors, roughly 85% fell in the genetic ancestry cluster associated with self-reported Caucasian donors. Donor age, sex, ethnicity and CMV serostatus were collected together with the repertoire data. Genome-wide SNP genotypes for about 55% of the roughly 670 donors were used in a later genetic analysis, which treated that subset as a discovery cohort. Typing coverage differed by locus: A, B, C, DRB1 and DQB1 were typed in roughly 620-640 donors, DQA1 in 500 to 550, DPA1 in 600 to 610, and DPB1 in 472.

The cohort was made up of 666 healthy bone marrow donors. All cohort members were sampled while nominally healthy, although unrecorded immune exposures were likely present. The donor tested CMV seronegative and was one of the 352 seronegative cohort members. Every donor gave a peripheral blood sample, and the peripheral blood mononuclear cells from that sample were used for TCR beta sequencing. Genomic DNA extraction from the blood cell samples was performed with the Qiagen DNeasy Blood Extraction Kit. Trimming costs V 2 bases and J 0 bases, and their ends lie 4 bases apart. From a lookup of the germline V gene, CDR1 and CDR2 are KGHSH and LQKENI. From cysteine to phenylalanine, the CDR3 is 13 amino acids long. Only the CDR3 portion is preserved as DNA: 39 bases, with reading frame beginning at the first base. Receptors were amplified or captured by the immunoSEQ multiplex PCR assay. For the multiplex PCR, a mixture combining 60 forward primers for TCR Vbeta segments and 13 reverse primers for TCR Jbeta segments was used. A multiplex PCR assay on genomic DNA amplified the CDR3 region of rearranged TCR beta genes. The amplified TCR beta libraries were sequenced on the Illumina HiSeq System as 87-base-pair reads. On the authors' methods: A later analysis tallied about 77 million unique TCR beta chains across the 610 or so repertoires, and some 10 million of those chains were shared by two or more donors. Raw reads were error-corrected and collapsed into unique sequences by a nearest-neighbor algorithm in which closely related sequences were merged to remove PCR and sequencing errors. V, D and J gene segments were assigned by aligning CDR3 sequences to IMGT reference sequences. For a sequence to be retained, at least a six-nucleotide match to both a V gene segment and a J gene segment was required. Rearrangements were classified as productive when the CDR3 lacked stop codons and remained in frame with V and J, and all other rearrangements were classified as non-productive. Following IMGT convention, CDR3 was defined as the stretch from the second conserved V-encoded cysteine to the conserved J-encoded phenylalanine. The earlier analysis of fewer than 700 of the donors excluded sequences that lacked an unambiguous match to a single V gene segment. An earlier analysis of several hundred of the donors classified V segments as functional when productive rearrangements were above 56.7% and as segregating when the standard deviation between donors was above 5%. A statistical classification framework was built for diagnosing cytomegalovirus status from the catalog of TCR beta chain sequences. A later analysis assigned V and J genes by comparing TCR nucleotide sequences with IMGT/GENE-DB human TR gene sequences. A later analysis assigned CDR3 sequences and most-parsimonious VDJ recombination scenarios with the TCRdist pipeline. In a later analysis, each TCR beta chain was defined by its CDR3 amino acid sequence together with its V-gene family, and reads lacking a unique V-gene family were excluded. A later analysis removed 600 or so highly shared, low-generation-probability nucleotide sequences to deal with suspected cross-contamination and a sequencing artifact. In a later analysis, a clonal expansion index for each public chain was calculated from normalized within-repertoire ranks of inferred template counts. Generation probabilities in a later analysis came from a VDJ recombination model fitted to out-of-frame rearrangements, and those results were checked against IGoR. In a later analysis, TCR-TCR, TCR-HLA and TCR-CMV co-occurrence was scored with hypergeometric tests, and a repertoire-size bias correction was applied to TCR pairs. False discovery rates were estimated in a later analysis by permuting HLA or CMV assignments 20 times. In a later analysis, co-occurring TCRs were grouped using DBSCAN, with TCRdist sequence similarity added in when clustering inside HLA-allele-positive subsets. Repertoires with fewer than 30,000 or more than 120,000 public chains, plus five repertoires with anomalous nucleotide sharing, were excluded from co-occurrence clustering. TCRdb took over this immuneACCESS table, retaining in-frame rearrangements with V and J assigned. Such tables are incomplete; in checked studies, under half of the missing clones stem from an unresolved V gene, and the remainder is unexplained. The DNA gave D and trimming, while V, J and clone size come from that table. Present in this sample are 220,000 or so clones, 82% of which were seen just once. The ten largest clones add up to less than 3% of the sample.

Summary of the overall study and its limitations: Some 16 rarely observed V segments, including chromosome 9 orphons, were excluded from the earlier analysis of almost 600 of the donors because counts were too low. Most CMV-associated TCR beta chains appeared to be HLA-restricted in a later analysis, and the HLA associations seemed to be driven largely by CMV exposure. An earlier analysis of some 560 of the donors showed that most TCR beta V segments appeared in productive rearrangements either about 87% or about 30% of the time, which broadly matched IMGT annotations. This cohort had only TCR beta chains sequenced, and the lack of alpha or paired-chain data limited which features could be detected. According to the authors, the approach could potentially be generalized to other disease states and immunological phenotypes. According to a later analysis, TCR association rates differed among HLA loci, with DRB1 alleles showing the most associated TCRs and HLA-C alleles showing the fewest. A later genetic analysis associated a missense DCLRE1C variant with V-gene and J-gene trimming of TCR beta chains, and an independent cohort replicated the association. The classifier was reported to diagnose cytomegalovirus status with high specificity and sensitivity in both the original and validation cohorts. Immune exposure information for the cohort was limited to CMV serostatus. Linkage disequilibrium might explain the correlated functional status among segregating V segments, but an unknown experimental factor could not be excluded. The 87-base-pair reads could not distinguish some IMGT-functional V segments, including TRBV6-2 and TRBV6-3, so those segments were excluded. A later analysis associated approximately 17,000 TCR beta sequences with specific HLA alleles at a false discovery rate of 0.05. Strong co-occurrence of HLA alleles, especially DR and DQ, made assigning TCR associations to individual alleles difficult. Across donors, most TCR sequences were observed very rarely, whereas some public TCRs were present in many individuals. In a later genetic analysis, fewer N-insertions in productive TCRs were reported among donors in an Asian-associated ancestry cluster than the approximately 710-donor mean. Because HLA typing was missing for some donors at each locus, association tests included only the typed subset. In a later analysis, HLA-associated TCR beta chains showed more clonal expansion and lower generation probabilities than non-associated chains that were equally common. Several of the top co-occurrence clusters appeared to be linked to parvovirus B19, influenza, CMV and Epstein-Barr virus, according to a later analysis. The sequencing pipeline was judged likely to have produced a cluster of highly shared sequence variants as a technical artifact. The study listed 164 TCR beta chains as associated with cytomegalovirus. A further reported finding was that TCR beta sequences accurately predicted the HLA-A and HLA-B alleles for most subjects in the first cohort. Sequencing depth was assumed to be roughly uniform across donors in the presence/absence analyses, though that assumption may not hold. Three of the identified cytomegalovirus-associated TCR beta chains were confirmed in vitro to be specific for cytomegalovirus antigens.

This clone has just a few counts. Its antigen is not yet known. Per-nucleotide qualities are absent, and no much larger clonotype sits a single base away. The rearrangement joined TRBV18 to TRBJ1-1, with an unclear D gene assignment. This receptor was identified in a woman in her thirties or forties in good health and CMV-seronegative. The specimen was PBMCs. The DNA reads TGTGCCAGCTCACCAGGGCTGAACACTGAAGCTTTCTTT. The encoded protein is CASSPGLNTEAFF.